The 28 T cell receptor beta chains listed next were all sequenced from one sample in a study of cytomegalovirus exposure and HLA in healthy donors. The PCR made use of 60 Vbeta and 13 Jbeta primers. The protocol was immunoSEQ multiplex PCR, while the TCRdb copy is restricted to in-frame clones and leaves out a portion. The sample includes approximately 190,000 clones, roughly 80% of them seen just once. The sample taken for sequencing was PBMCs. The receptors were sampled from a man in his forties in good health and CMV-seropositive.

This rearrangement joins TRBV7-2 to TRBJ1-4, with 8 bases lining up with TRBD1. The length of the CDR3 is 17 residues. Germline CDR1 reads SGHTA; CDR2 reads FQGNSA. The trim removed 2 bases at V and 7 bases at J, leaving 12 bases unmatched. This CDR3 reads CASSLLPDRALSEKLFF. The CDR3 coding sequence is TGTGCCAGCAGCTTATTGCCGGACAGGGCCCTTAGTGAAAAACTGTTTTTT.

This sequence joins TRBV5-4 and TRBJ2-5, with 15 bases aligning to TRBD2. Germline CDR1 reads SGHNT; CDR2 reads YYREEE (reference sequence). The ends lost 4 bases at V and 3 bases at J; junction bases unmatched: 4. The CDR3 has 16 residues. This CDR3 reads CASSTGLAGGKETQYF. The CDR3 nucleotides read TGTGCCAGCAGCACGGGACTAGCGGGGGGAAAAGAGACCCAGTACTTC.

A few counts support this clone. This chain uses TRBV7-3 with TRBJ1-1; 9 bases map to TRBD1. The germline CDR1 and CDR2 sequences are SGHTA and FQGTGA. The CDR3 sequence is 14 residues long. Trimming at V came to 5 bases and at J to 5 bases, leaving 6 bases not matched to a gene. CDR3 residues: CASSPGTGLTEAFF. CDR3 coding DNA: TGTGCCAGCAGCCCGGGGACAGGGTTGACTGAAGCTTTCTTT.

This chain uses TRBV4-2 with TRBJ1-3; maybe TRBD1 (6 bases). The V and J ends lost 5 bases and 0 bases respectively, with 14 bases between them. The CDR3 has 16 amino acids. Looked up from germline, CDR1 is LGHNA and CDR2 is YNFKEQ. For the CDR3, the DNA is TGTGCCAGCAGCACCGCAACAGGGAGCTCTGGAAACACCATATATTTT. Encoded protein: CASSTATGSSGNTIYF.

Only a few counts were recorded for this clone. The V gene is TRBV6-1, the J gene TRBJ1-1, with D tentatively TRBD1 (5 bases). V was shortened by 7 bases and J by 4 bases, with 16 bases between the two germline ends. Per the germline V gene, CDR1 is MNHNS and CDR2 is SASEGT. The CDR3 spans 14 residues. DNA for the CDR3: TGTGCCAGCACCCTCGTGGGGGGGACCACTGAAGCTTTCTTT. As protein: CASTLVGGTTEAFF.

There are a few counts of this clone. This chain joins TRBV6-1 and TRBJ2-2; 8 bases are shared with TRBD1. The CDR3 covers 15 residues. Trimming removed 5 bases from V and 4 bases from J; junction bases left unmatched: 6. The V gene's germline CDR1 is MNHNS and CDR2 SASEGT. The CDR3 DNA is TGTGCCAGCAGTCACGGGACAGGCGCCACCGGGGAGCTGTTTTTT. Its translation: CASSHGTGATGELFF.

To note about this clone: The junction departs from germline at one end; a sequencing error may be responsible. The chain has TRBV11-2 and TRBJ2-5, with a possible D match to TRBD2 (5 bases). The CDR3 extends over 13 amino acids. CDR1 and CDR2 from the germline V gene are SGHAT and FQNNGV. DNA for the CDR3: TGTGCCAGCAGCATAGATCCCCGGGGGACCCAGTACTTC. The encoded protein is CASSIDPRGTQYF.

The gene calls are TRBV5-1 and TRBJ1-1; possible D gene TRBD1, 5 bases. V lost 0 bases and J lost 7, with 13 bases in between. The germline V gene has CDR1 SGHRS and CDR2 YFSETQ. The CDR3 totals 14 residues. The CDR3 DNA sequence: TGCGCCAGCAGCTTGGTATACGGGCAGGGTGAAGCTTTCTTT. Translation gives CASSLVYGQGEAFF. Full variable domain (remainder filled in from reference TRBV5-1 and TRBJ1-1): KAGVTQTPRYLIKTRGQQVTLSCSPISGHRSVSWYQQTPGQGLQFLFEYFSETQRNKGNFPGRFSGRQFSNSRSEMNVSTLELGDSALYLCASSLVYGQGEAFFGQGTRLTVV.

A few counts support this clone. The rearrangement joins TRBV7-2 to TRBJ2-1, with TRBD2 identical over 11 bases. Germline CDR1 and CDR2: SGHTA and FQGNSA. CDR3 length: 14 residues. Losses at the gene ends were 3 bases for V and 7 bases for J; bases not matched to a gene: 2. The CDR3 sequence is CASSLASGGNEQFF. CDR3 DNA sequence: TGTGCCAGCAGCTTGGCTAGCGGGGGGAATGAGCAGTTCTTC.

This clone turned up a few times. The gene calls are TRBV7-9 and TRBJ1-4; a weak D match, TRBD1 (6 bases). The germline V gene encodes CDR1 SEHNR and CDR2 FQNEAQ (reference sequence). The CDR3 has 17 amino acids. Trimming stripped 5 bases from V and 8 bases from J, with 24 bases between. CDR3 in DNA: TGTGCCAGCAGCCCCGTTGGGGGGGGCGCAGGAAACGAAAAACTGTTTTTT. Its translation is CASSPVGGGAGNEKLFF.

The chain carries TRBV6-4 and TRBJ2-3; weak D call: TRBD1 (6 bases). Trimming took off 3 bases at V and 6 bases at J, with 10 bases between the two ends. CDR3 length equals 13 residues. The V gene's germline CDR1 is MRHNA and CDR2 SNTAGT. CDR3 sequence: CASSEGARDTQYF. The CDR3 DNA follows: TGTGCCAGCAGTGAGGGGGCCCGGGATACGCAGTATTTT.

This clone was counted a single time. The gene calls are TRBV28 and TRBJ2-5, with 7 bases that match TRBD1. From germline, CDR1 is MDHEN and CDR2 SYDVKM. The V and J ends lost 2 bases and 11 bases, in that order; junction bases with no gene match: 2. The CDR3 covers 11 residues. The CDR3 region is CASSLTGEQYF. The CDR3 coding sequence is TGTGCCAGCAGTTTAACAGGGGAGCAGTACTTC.

The chain couples TRBV6-5 to TRBJ2-5, with a tentative D call TRBD1 (5 bases). The CDR3 is 14 residues long. Germline assignment: CDR1 MNHEY and CDR2 SVGAGI. The germline V and J ends were trimmed by 4 bases and 7 bases, with 16 bases remaining between them. The CDR3 region is CASSLAQAIGTQYF. CDR3 in DNA: TGTGCCAGCAGTTTGGCACAGGCGATCGGGACCCAGTACTTC.

Worth noting for this clone: This same CDR3 is encoded by further DNA sequences in the sample. The V and J genes are TRBV27 and TRBJ2-7, with 9 bases aligning to TRBD2. Per germline, CDR1 MNHEY and CDR2 SMNVEV (reference sequence). V trimming: 3 bases; J trimming: 0 bases; junction bases outside the gene matches: 0. The CDR3 consists of 14 residues. The CDR3 region is CASSLREGSYEQYF. The CDR3 DNA sequence: TGTGCCAGCAGTTTGCGGGAGGGCTCCTACGAGCAGTACTTC.

The chain has TRBV30 and TRBJ2-5; 10 bases are shared with TRBD2. The CDR3 runs 16 residues. In germline, CDR1 is GTSNPN, CDR2 SVGIG (reference sequence). J lost 4 bases, V lost 0 bases, and 8 bases had no gene match. CDR3 amino acids: CAWSVGAGGPTETQYF. The CDR3 bases are TGTGCCTGGAGTGTAGGAGCGGGGGGGCCGACAGAGACCCAGTACTTC. The full variable domain, its missing parts supplied by reference TRBV30 and TRBJ2-5, is SQTIHQWPATLVQPVGSPLSLECTVEGTSNPNLYWYRQAAGRGLQLLFYSVGIGQISSEVPQNLSASRPQDRQFILSSKKLLLSDSGFYLCAWSVGAGGPTETQYFGPGTRLLVL.

J is TRBJ2-1 and V is TRBV9; maybe TRBD1 (6 bases). V lost 4 bases and J 7 bases, leaving 12 bases between the germline ends. Germline CDR1 SGDLS, CDR2 YYNGEE. The CDR3 totals 13 residues. CDR3 sequence reads: CASSLSTGNEQFF. In DNA form, the CDR3 reads TGTGCCAGCAGCCTATCAACAGGGAATGAGCAGTTCTTC. Full variable domain (missing parts from reference TRBV9 and TRBJ2-1): DSGVTQTPKHLITATGQRVTLRCSPRSGDLSVYWYQQSLDQGLQFLIQYYNGEERAKGNILERFSAQQFPDLHSELNLSSLELGDSALYFCASSLSTGNEQFFGPGTRLTVL.

The V gene is TRBV6-6, the J gene TRBJ2-2; the D is unclear. This CDR3 region has 12 residues. Germline loops: CDR1 MNHNY, CDR2 SVGAGI (reference sequence). With 2 bases removed from V and 8 bases from J, the gap between germline ends came to 6 bases. The CDR3 loop is CASSYPGGELFF. The CDR3, as DNA: TGTGCCAGCAGTTACCCCGGGGGGGAGCTGTTTTTT.

The chain links TRBV11-2 to TRBJ2-2, with 11 positions matching TRBD2. Germline values: CDR1 SGHAT, CDR2 FQNNGV. Trimming at V came to 1 base and at J to 5 bases, leaving 9 bases not matched to a gene. The CDR3 consists of 18 residues. CDR3 nucleotides: TGTGCCAGCAGCTTAGCTCTCCCTAGCGGGGGGTGGACCGGGGAGCTGTTTTTT. As protein: CASSLALPSGGWTGELFF.

The CDR3 DNA sequence: TGTGCCAGCACGACCGGGGGACAGGGGAGACACGAGCAGTACTTC. It encodes CASTTGGQGRHEQYF. V and J are TRBV27 and TRBJ2-7; 10 bases line up with TRBD1. The CDR3 consists of 15 residues. V shed 7 bases and J 5 bases; nucleotides not matched to a gene: 11. The V gene's germline CDR1 is MNHEY and CDR2 SMNVEV (reference sequence).

Points on this clone: The identical CDR3 is also encoded by other nucleotide sequences in the sample. The chain couples TRBV4-1 to TRBJ1-1, with a tentative D call TRBD1 (6 bases). Trimming removed 0 bases from V and 2 bases from J, with 7 bases in between. CDR3 size: 14 residues. The germline V gene has CDR1 MGHRA and CDR2 YSYEKL. The CDR3 is CASSQEQGNTEAFF. In nucleotides, the CDR3 is TGCGCCAGCAGCCAAGAACAGGGTAACACTGAAGCTTTCTTT.

J is TRBJ2-7 and V is TRBV19, with 10 positions matching TRBD2. Germline CDR1 LNHDA, CDR2 SQIVND (reference sequence). V was clipped by 1 base and J by 3 bases; unmatched bases: 3. The CDR3 is 15 amino acids. CDR3 nucleotide sequence: TGTGCCAGTAGTATAGCCGGGACTAGCGTCTACGAGCAGTACTTC. Its translation: CASSIAGTSVYEQYF.

The rearrangement joins TRBV11-2 to TRBJ2-3; D call uncertain. V was shortened by 5 bases and J by 2 bases, with 5 bases between the two germline ends. The CDR3 extends over 12 amino acids. Germline-derived CDR1 and CDR2 are SGHAT and FQNNGV. The DNA for the CDR3 is TGTGCCAGCAGCGGCCCCACAGATACGCAGTATTTT. Its translation: CASSGPTDTQYF.

Comment on this clone: An end of the junction differs from the germline gene, which may be a read error. The chain carries TRBV27 and TRBJ1-4; TRBD1 matches 9 bases. CDR3 length equals 15 residues. The V gene's germline CDR1 is MNHEY and CDR2 SMNVEV (reference sequence). CDR3 loop: CAGSLGQGTNEKLFF. CDR3 sequence (DNA): TGTGCCGGCAGTTTAGGACAGGGGACTAATGAAAAACTGTTTTTT.

The gene calls are TRBV7-9 and TRBJ1-1; a possible D gene is TRBD1 (6 bases). This CDR3 has 15 amino acids. Per the germline V gene, CDR1 is SEHNR and CDR2 is FQNEAQ (reference sequence). Deletions cut 4 bases from V and 1 base from J, with 13 bases between. The CDR3 DNA is TGTGCCAGCAGCTGGGGGCAGGGTCGGAACACTGAAGCTTTCTTT. It translates to CASSWGQGRNTEAFF. Supplemented by reference TRBV7-9 and TRBJ1-1, the full variable domain reads DTGVSQNPRHKITKRGQNVTFRCDPISEHNRLYWYRQTLGQGPEFLTYFQNEAQLEKSRLLSDRFSAERPKGSFSTLEIQRTEQGDSAMYLCASSWGQGRNTEAFFGQGTRLTVV.

This rearrangement joins TRBV5-1 to TRBJ2-5; the match to TRBD1 covers 8 bases. The CDR3 consists of 14 residues. Germline CDR1 is SGHRS and CDR2 is YFSETQ. The ends lost 4 bases at V and 4 bases at J; junction bases unmatched: 6. The CDR3 region is CASSGQGARETQYF. CDR3 DNA: TGCGCCAGCAGCGGCCAGGGGGCGCGAGAGACCCAGTACTTC.

CDR3 in DNA: TGTGCCAGCAGGTTAACTAGCGGGGGGGCCGGTGAGCAGTACTTC. Translation: CASRLTSGGAGEQYF. V gene TRBV5-4 combines with J gene TRBJ2-7, with 13 bases identical to TRBD2. This CDR3 comprises 15 residues. V lost 5 bases, J lost 7 bases, and 9 bases stayed unmatched. Germline V gives CDR1 SGHNT, CDR2 YYREEE (reference sequence).

This sequence joins TRBV10-3 and TRBJ2-1, with a tentative D call TRBD2 (7 bases). Trimming removed 2 bases at V and 5 bases at J, with 19 bases between. Looked up from germline, CDR1 is ENHRY and CDR2 is SYGVKD. The CDR3 covers 17 residues. Written as DNA, the CDR3 is TGTGCCATCAGTGAGCGAGGCGGGGGCCGATCTAACAATGAGCAGTTCTTC. It specifies CAISERGGGRSNNEQFF.

The chain joins TRBV5-8 to TRBJ2-7, with unresolved D. The V and J ends lost 0 bases and 3 bases respectively, with 4 bases between them. Germline V gene lookup returns CDR1 SGHTS and CDR2 YDEGEE. The CDR3 is made up of 12 amino acids. CDR3 residues: CASSLDRYEQYF. The CDR3 bases are TGTGCCAGCAGCTTGGATCGCTACGAGCAGTACTTC. The full variable domain, its missing parts supplied by reference TRBV5-8 and TRBJ2-7, is EAGVTQSPTHLIKTRGQQATLRCSPISGHTSVYWYQQALGLGLQFLLWYDEGEERNRGNFPPRFSGRQFPNYSSELNVNALELEDSALYLCASSLDRYEQYFGPGTRLTVT.